Included here is one T cell receptor beta chain sequence, with context. Its antigen is currently unknown. Naive CD8 cells comprised CD45RO-negative, CCR7-positively selected cells, excluding terminally differentiated effector memory CD45RA+ cells. This sample is part of a study of shared clonotypes between healthy human individuals. Findings and caveats of the study: Some clonotypes were shared by all four sorted-subset donors, while others were not shared. The non-shared ones had lower generation probabilities than the shared ones. When naive CD4 clonotypes were compared across a handful of donors, approximately 5% were shared.

Method: immunoSEQ multiplex PCR; TCRdb's copy keeps in-frame clones and lacks some. This repertoire shows 650,000 to 800,000 clones, approximately 90% found once; its top ten account for more than 20%. The sequencing input was naive CD8+ T cells sorted from blood. The sequence came from a man aged 25 to 45 in good health.

CDR3 amino acids: CASSYYQSSDTIYF. The CDR3 DNA reads TGTGCCAGCAGTTACTACCAGTCTTCAGACACCATATATTTT. The chain employs TRBV6-5 and TRBJ1-3; D unresolved. The V gene's germline CDR1 is MNHEY and CDR2 SVGAGI. Trimming removed 1 base from V and 8 bases from J, with 12 bases in between. This CDR3 comprises 14 residues.